This T cell receptor (beta chain) was observed in a study of PD-L1 blockade in urothelial cancer. At the level of the study: Males with bladder-origin urothelial cancer made up about 90% of the roughly 30 patients. Anywhere from 0 to 3 prior chemotherapy regimens had been received by patients.

Time point meaning: peripheral blood 6 weeks after treatment start. This clone was found a few times. Antigen: not known. Each PCR had synthetic TCR analog templates added to it as a spike-in. Sequencing used immunoSEQ multiplex PCR; TCRdb keeps in-frame clones, though not all of them. The sample carries around 120,000 clones, around nine tenths recorded once. Findings and caveats of the study: At 3 weeks on treatment, tumor-associated clones expanded more with durable benefit.

CDR3 size: 14 residues. This specimen consisted of PBMCs, obtained around atezolizumab (anti-PD-L1) treatment. The receptor was isolated from a man aged 55 to 70 with urothelial cancer. The rearrangement joins TRBV7-5 to TRBJ2-1; the table's D call, TRBD2, was not checked against the DNA. TRBV7-5 is shown as a pseudogene. The CDR3 region has the DNA TGTGCCAGAAGCAGCGGGAGAGACCACAATGAGCAGTTCTTC. It specifies CARSSGRDHNEQFF.